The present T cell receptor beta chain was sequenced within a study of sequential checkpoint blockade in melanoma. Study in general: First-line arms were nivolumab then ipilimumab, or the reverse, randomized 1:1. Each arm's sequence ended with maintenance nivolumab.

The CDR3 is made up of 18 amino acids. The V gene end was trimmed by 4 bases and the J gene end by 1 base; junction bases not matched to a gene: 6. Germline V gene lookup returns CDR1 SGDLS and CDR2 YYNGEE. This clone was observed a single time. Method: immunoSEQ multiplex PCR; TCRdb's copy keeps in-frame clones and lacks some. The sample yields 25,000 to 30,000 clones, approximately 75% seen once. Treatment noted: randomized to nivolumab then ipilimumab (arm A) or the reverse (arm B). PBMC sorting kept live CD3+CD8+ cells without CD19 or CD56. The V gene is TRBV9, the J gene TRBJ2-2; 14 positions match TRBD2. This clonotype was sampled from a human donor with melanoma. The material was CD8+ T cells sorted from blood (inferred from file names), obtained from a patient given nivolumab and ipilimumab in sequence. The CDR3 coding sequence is TGTGCCAGCAGCCTGCAGACTAGCGGGGGGGAGAACACCGGGGAGCTGTTTTTT. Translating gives CASSLQTSGGENTGELFF.